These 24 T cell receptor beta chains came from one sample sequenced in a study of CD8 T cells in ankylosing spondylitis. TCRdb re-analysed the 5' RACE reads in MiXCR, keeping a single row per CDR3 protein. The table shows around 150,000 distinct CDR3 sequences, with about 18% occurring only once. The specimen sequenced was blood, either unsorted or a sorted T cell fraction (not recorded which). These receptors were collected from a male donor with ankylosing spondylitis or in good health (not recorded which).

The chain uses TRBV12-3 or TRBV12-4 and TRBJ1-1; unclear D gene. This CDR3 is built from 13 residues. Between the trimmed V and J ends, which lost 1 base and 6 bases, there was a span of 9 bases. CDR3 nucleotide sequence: TGTGCCAGCAGTTTAGGTCGCAGTTCTGAAGCTTTCTTT. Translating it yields CASSLGRSSEAFF.

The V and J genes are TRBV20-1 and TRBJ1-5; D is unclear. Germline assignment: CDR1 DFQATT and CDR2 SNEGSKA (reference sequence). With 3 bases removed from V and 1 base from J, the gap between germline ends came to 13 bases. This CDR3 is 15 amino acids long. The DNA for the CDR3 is TGCAGTGCTAGGGAGGGAGTCGGGAGCAATCAGCCCCAGCATTTT. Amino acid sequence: CSAREGVGSNQPQHF.

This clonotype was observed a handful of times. The CDR3 bases are TGCGCCAGCAGCCAAGACCAAATAGGGAACACCGGGGAGCTGTTTTTT. Its protein product is CASSQDQIGNTGELFF. The rearrangement joins TRBV4-1 to TRBJ2-2, with D uncertain. V was shortened by 0 bases and J by 1 base, with 9 bases between the two germline ends. Germline V CDR1 and CDR2: MGHRA, YSYEKL. This CDR3 is 16 amino acids long.

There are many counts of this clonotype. This chain's CDR3 is CSASPAGHSSYNEQFF. The CDR3, as DNA: TGCAGTGCTAGCCCGGCCGGGCATAGCTCCTACAATGAGCAGTTCTTC. The chain has TRBV20-1 and TRBJ2-1; D gene ambiguous. The length of the CDR3 is 16 residues. Germline values: CDR1 DFQATT, CDR2 SNEGSKA (reference sequence). The V gene lost 3 bases and the J gene lost 0 bases, with 15 bases spanning the gap.

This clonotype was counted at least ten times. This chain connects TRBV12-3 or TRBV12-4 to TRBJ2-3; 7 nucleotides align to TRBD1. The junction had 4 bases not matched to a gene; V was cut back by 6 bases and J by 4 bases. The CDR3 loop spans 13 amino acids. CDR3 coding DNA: TGTGCCAGCAGCGACAGGGCAGCAGATACGCAGTATTTT. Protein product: CASSDRAADTQYF.

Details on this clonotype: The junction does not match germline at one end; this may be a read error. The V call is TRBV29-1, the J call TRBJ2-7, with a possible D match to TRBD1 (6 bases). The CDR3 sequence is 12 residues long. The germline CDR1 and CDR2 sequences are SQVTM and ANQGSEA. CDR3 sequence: CSASGTSYGQYF. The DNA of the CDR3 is TGCAGCGCCTCCGGGACATCCTACGGGCAGTACTTC.

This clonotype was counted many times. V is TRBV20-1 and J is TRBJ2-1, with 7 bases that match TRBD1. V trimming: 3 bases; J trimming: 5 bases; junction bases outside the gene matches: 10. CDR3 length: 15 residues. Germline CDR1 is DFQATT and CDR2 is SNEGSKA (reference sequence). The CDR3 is CSARGDSGRHNEQFF. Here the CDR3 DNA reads TGCAGTGCTAGGGGGGACAGCGGTAGACACAATGAGCAGTTCTTC.

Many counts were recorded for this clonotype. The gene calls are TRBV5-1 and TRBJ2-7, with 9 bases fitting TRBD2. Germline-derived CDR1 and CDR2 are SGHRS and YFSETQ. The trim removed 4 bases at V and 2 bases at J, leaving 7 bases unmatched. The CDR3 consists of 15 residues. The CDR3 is CASSRTSGPPYEQYF. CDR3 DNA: TGCGCCAGCAGCCGAACTAGCGGGCCTCCCTACGAGCAGTACTTC.

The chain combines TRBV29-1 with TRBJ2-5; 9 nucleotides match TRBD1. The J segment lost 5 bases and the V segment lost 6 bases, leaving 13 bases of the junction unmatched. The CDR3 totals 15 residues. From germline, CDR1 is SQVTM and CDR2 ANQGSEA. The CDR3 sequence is CSVLKTGGAGETQYF. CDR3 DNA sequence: TGCAGCGTCCTTAAAACAGGGGGCGCGGGGGAGACCCAGTACTTC.

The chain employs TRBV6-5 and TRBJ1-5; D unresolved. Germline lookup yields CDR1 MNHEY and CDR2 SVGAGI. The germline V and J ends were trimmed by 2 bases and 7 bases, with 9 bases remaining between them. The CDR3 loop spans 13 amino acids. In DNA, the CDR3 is TGTGCCAGCAGTTACAGGGCCGGCCAGCCCCAGCATTTT. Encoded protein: CASSYRAGQPQHF.

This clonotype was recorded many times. The CDR3 DNA is TGCGCCAGCAGCCCAGGACTAGCGGGATTCTACAATGAGCAGTTCTTC. Protein: CASSPGLAGFYNEQFF. The chain links TRBV5-1 to TRBJ2-1; 12 positions agree with TRBD2. Germline lookup yields CDR1 SGHRS and CDR2 YFSETQ. The CDR3 runs 16 residues. V dropped 4 bases and J dropped 3; count of bases not matched to a gene: 5.

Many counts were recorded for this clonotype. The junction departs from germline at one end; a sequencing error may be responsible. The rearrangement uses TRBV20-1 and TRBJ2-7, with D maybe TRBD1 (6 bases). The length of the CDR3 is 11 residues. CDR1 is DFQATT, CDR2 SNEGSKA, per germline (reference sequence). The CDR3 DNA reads TGCAGTGCTAGAGATGAAGGGACACCCAACTTC. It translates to CSARDEGTPNF.

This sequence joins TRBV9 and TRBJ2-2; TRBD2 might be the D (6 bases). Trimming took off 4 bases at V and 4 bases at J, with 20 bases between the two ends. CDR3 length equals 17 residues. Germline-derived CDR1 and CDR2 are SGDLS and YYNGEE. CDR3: CASSPRPVAALTGELFF. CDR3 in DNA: TGTGCCAGCAGCCCTAGACCTGTAGCGGCCCTCACCGGGGAGCTGTTTTTT.

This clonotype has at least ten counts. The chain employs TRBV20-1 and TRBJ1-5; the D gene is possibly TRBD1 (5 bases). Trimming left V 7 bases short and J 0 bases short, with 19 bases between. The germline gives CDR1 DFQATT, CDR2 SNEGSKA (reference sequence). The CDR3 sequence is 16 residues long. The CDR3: CSVNLAGGNSNQPQHF. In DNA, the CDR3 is TGCAGTGTGAACTTGGCGGGGGGAAATAGCAATCAGCCCCAGCATTTT.

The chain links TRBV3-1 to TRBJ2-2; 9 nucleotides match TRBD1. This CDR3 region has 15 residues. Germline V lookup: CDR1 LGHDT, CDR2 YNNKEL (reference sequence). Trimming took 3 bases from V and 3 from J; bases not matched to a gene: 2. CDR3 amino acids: CASSHWDRDTGELFF. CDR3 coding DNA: TGTGCCAGCAGCCATTGGGACAGGGACACCGGGGAGCTGTTTTTT.

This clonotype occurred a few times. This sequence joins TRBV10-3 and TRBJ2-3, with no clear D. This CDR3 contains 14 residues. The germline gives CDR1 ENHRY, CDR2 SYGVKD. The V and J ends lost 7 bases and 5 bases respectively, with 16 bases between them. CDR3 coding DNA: TGTGCCATCAAAGAGGTGGCTCAGCGAGATACGCAGTATTTT. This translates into CAIKEVAQRDTQYF.

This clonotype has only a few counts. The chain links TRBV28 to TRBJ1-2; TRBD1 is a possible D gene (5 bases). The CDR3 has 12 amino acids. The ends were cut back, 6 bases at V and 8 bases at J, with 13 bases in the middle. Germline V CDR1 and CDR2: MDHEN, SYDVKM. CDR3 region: CASRRGLEGYTF. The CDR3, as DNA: TGTGCCAGCAGGCGGGGACTTGAGGGCTACACCTTC.

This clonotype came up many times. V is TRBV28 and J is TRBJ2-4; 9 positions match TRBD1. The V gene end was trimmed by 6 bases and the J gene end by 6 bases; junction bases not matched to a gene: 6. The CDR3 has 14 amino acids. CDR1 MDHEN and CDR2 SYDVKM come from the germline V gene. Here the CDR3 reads CASSYGQGLNIQYF. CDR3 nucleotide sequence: TGTGCCAGCAGCTACGGACAGGGGCTAAACATTCAGTACTTC.

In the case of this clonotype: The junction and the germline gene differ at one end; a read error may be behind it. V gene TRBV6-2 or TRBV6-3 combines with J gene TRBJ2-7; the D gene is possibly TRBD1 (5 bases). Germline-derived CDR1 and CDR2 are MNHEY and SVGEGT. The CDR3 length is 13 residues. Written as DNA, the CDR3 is TGTGCCAGCAGACAGCCCAGGGAAGGAGAGCCGTACTTC. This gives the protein CASRQPREGEPYF.

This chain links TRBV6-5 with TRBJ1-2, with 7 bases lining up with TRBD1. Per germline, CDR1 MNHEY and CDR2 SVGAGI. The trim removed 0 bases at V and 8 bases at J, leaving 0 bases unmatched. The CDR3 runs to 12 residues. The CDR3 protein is CASSYSTGGYTF. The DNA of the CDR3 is TGTGCCAGCAGTTACTCGACAGGGGGCTACACCTTC.

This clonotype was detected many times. CDR3 nucleotide sequence: TGCAGTGCTAGAAAGCGGCCCCAAGGGAATGAGCAGTTCTTC. Amino acids: CSARKRPQGNEQFF. The chain is built from TRBV20-1 and TRBJ2-1; D may be TRBD2 (5 bases). CDR3 length equals 14 residues. With 2 bases removed from V and 7 bases from J, the gap between germline ends came to 15 bases. CDR1 DFQATT and CDR2 SNEGSKA come from the germline V gene (reference sequence).

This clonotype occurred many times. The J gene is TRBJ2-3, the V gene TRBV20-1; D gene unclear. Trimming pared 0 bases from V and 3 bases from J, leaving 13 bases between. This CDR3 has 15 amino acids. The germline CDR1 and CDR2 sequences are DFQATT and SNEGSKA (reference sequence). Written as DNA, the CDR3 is TGCAGTGCTAGAGACCCCGGCCAGAGGACAGATACGCAGTATTTT. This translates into CSARDPGQRTDTQYF.

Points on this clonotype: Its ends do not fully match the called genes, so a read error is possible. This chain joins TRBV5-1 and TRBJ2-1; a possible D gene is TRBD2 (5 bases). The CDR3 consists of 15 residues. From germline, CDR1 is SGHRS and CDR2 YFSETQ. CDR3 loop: CGSSLDGSGGLEQFF. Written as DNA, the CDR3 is TGCGGCAGCAGCTTGGACGGCTCCGGAGGACTTGAGCAGTTCTTC.

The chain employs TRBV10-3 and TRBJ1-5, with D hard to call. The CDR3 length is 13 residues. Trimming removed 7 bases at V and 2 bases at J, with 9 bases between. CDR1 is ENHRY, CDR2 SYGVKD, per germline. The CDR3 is CAIISEGNQPQHF. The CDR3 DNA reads TGTGCCATCATATCCGAAGGCAATCAGCCCCAGCATTTT.